The 23 T cell receptor beta chains below were found in one sample sequenced in a study of T-cell reconstitution after alpha-beta-depleted transplantation in children. Unique molecular identifiers were incorporated when the TCRbeta library was constructed. In TCRdb, the PCR reads were re-called with MiXCR into one record per CDR3 protein. The sample holds roughly 300,000 distinct CDR3 sequences, around a tenth seen once. The source was peripheral blood, collected 180 days after TCRalphabeta/CD19-depleted stem cell transplant. The receptors stem from a male patient between 2 and 10 years old who had a stem cell transplant for chronic granulomatous disease, so the T cells may come from the graft donor.

This clonotype was observed many times. The chain has TRBV11-2 and TRBJ2-7; D not resolved. The CDR3 totals 15 residues. Germline values: CDR1 SGHAT, CDR2 FQNNGV. Trimming took 5 bases from V and 2 from J, leaving 16 bases between them. The CDR3 here is CASSPKGLAPYEQYF. Here the CDR3 DNA reads TGTGCCAGCAGCCCCAAGGGATTGGCTCCCTACGAGCAGTACTTC.

At least ten counts were recorded for this clonotype. The V and J genes are TRBV20-1 and TRBJ2-7; 11 bases align to TRBD2. CDR1 and CDR2 (germline): DFQATT, SNEGSKA (reference sequence). The CDR3 loop spans 15 amino acids. V lost 6 bases, J lost 1 base, and 8 bases stayed unmatched. CDR3 sequence (DNA): TGCAGTGCCGAGGGCCTAGCGGGAGGTTCCTACGAGCAGTACTTC. Translated, it gives CSAEGLAGGSYEQYF.

In its sample, this clonotype was seen many times. The chain uses TRBV25-1 and TRBJ2-1; D uncertain. Germline V gene data show CDR1 as MGHDK and CDR2 as SYGVNS. This CDR3 is 12 amino acids long. The ends were cut back, 6 bases at V and 8 bases at J, with 11 bases in the middle. The DNA of the CDR3 is TGTGCCAGCAGCTCGTCCGGGCATGAGCAGTTCTTC. It yields the protein CASSSSGHEQFF.

This clonotype was counted many times. The chain couples TRBV2 to TRBJ2-3; 9 bases map to TRBD2. This CDR3 is built from 15 residues. The J segment lost 4 bases and the V segment lost 6 bases, leaving 8 bases of the junction unmatched. Germline V gene sequence: CDR1 SNHLY, CDR2 FYNNEI. CDR3: CASRGSGRGPDTQYF. CDR3 bases: TGTGCCAGCAGGGGTAGCGGGAGAGGCCCAGATACGCAGTATTTT. The full variable domain, completed using reference TRBV2 and TRBJ2-3, is EPEVTQTPSHQVTQMGQEVILRCVPISNHLYFYWYRQILGQKVEFLVSFYNNEISEKSEIFDDQFSVERPDGSNFTLKIRSTKLEDSAMYFCASRGSGRGPDTQYFGPGTRLTVL.

This clonotype occurred many times. The junction departs from germline at one end; a sequencing error may be responsible. The chain links TRBV4-3 to TRBJ2-7, with D perhaps assigned TRBD1 or TRBD2 (5 bases each). Germline lookup yields CDR1 LGHNA and CDR2 YSLEER. The CDR3 sequence is 13 residues long. CDR3 sequence reads: CASSQDMDGTPHF. The CDR3 coding sequence is TGCGCCAGCAGCCAAGATATGGATGGGACCCCACACTTC.

This clonotype was recorded many times. V usage is TRBV12-3 or TRBV12-4 and J usage is TRBJ2-2, with 7 positions matching TRBD1. The J segment lost 0 bases and the V segment lost 5 bases, leaving 9 bases of the junction unmatched. CDR3 length: 17 amino acids. CDR3 amino acids: CASSRTGLLSNTGELFF. The CDR3 nucleotides read TGTGCCAGCAGTAGGACAGGTCTACTGTCGAACACCGGGGAGCTGTTTTTT.

This clonotype was observed a single time. A much bigger clone sits one base away, suggesting this may be a read error. V and J are TRBV7-3 and TRBJ2-6, with 8 bases matching TRBD1. The CDR3 extends over 19 amino acids. The germline CDR1 and CDR2 sequences are SGHTA and FQGTGA. The CDR3 sequence is CACSLPKAGGVSGANVLTF. The DNA for the CDR3 is TGTGCCTGCAGTCTCCCCAAGGCAGGGGGCGTTTCTGGGGCCAACGTCCTGACTTTC.

This clonotype has at least ten counts. The V and J genes are TRBV20-1 and TRBJ2-3, with 10 bases identical to TRBD2. This CDR3 is built from 15 residues. Germline CDR1 and CDR2: DFQATT and SNEGSKA (reference sequence). V lost 5 bases to trimming and J lost 5 bases; unmatched junction nucleotides: 10. Written as DNA, the CDR3 is TGCAGTGCTGGGCGAGCGGGGGGGCCCATAGATACGCAGTATTTT. Protein product: CSAGRAGGPIDTQYF.

This clonotype was counted many times. V and J are TRBV5-1 and TRBJ2-3; TRBD2 is a possible D gene (5 bases). This CDR3 comprises 14 residues. Germline V gene sequence: CDR1 SGHRS, CDR2 YFSETQ. Trimming removed 3 bases at V and 0 bases at J, with 8 bases between. In DNA, the CDR3 is TGCGCCAGCAGCTCCGGCGGGAGCACAGATACGCAGTATTTT. It yields the protein CASSSGGSTDTQYF.

For this clonotype: A much bigger clone sits one base away, suggesting this may be a read error. The V and J genes are TRBV12-3 or TRBV12-4 and TRBJ1-3; the D is unclear. The CDR3 runs to 14 residues. Trimming removed 9 bases from V and 2 bases from J, with 14 bases in between. The CDR3 here is CARSPSGTGNTIYF. CDR3 sequence (DNA): TGTGCCAGGAGCCCCTCCGGGACTGGAAACACCATATATTTT.

This clonotype has a count of ten or more. This chain connects TRBV7-2 to TRBJ2-1; TRBD2 matches 10 bases. V was pared by 1 base and J by 13 bases, with 10 bases of the junction left unmatched. CDR1 and CDR2 (germline): SGHTA, FQGNSA. The CDR3 is made up of 15 amino acids. Here the CDR3 DNA reads TGTGCCAGCAGCTTAGGTTCGAGCGGGAGGGCCTTTCAGTTCTTC. It specifies CASSLGSSGRAFQFF.

Ten or more counts support this clonotype. The CDR3 DNA sequence: TGTGCCAGCAGTTTACTTGGGACAGGGGTCTCTGGGGCCAACGTCCTGACTTTC. Protein product: CASSLLGTGVSGANVLTF. The chain joins TRBV27 to TRBJ2-6, with 10 positions matching TRBD1. Germline CDR1 and CDR2: MNHEY and SMNVEV (reference sequence). The CDR3 has 18 residues. V gave up 2 bases and J gave up 0 bases; unmatched junction bases: 4.

This clonotype was observed a handful of times. V is TRBV7-2 and J is TRBJ1-3; D perhaps matches TRBD1 (5 bases). The germline V gene encodes CDR1 SGHTA and CDR2 FQGNSA. The CDR3 totals 14 residues. V shed 3 bases and J shed 0 bases, with 6 bases lying between them. The CDR3 DNA reads as TGTGCCAGCAGCTTCACAGGCTCTGGAAACACCATATATTTT. Translated: CASSFTGSGNTIYF.

The J gene is TRBJ1-1, the V gene TRBV29-1, with TRBD1 identical over 9 bases. Germline-derived CDR1 and CDR2 are SQVTM and ANQGSEA. The CDR3 is 13 amino acids. Unmatched junction bases numbered 7, after V lost 5 bases and J lost 6 bases. The CDR3 loop reads CSVFTGGTAEAFF. CDR3 nucleotides: TGCAGCGTTTTCACAGGGGGCACCGCTGAAGCTTTCTTT.

This clonotype was seen at least ten times. Here the CDR3 DNA reads TGCAGTGCTCCAACCGGGGCTAGCCTTTACAATGAGCAGTTCTTC. Encoded protein: CSAPTGASLYNEQFF. The gene calls are TRBV20-1 and TRBJ2-1, with D perhaps assigned TRBD1 or TRBD2 (5 bases each). Trimming pared 5 bases from V and 4 bases from J, leaving 18 bases between. CDR3 length equals 15 residues. CDR1 DFQATT and CDR2 SNEGSKA come from the germline V gene (reference sequence).

Ten or more counts support this clonotype. V usage is TRBV20-1 and J usage is TRBJ2-3; 14 bases map to TRBD2. The J segment lost 1 base and the V segment lost 6 bases, leaving 6 bases of the junction unmatched. This CDR3 contains 16 residues. Germline values: CDR1 DFQATT, CDR2 SNEGSKA (reference sequence). CDR3 region: CSAGTSGSAGTDTQYF. CDR3 DNA: TGCAGTGCCGGGACTAGCGGGAGCGCGGGCACAGATACGCAGTATTTT.

This clonotype appeared many times. The J gene is TRBJ2-3, the V gene TRBV6-4; D is possibly TRBD2 (6 bases). Germline V gene data show CDR1 as MRHNA and CDR2 as SNTAGT. There are 15 residues in the CDR3. V dropped 4 bases and J dropped 6 bases, with 17 bases sitting between them. CDR3 nucleotides: TGTGCCAGCAGTGTTGTCCCCGGGAGCGGGGATACGCAGTATTTT. It codes for CASSVVPGSGDTQYF.

This clonotype has ten or more counts. Here the CDR3 reads CAISESGARETQYF. CDR3 DNA: TGTGCCATCAGTGAGAGTGGCGCCAGGGAGACCCAGTACTTC. V is TRBV10-3 and J is TRBJ2-5; D uncertain. CDR3 length: 14 amino acids. Germline V gene data show CDR1 as ENHRY and CDR2 as SYGVKD. Trimming removed 2 bases at V and 5 bases at J, with 12 bases between.

This clonotype showed up just a few times. The genes are TRBV5-1 and TRBJ2-3; 9 positions match TRBD2. CDR3 size: 14 residues. Germline loops: CDR1 SGHRS, CDR2 YFSETQ. Trimming took 2 bases from V and 6 from J; bases not matched to a gene: 4. The CDR3 here is CASSFSGRPDTQYF. The CDR3 DNA follows: TGCGCCAGCAGCTTTAGCGGGAGACCTGATACGCAGTATTTT.

This clonotype showed up many times. The chain uses TRBV5-5 and TRBJ2-1; D remains ambiguous. Germline values: CDR1 SGHKS, CDR2 YYEKEE (reference sequence). The V end lost 1 base, the J end lost 9 bases, and 8 bases lay between the germline ends. The CDR3 is made up of 12 amino acids. The DNA for the CDR3 is TGTGCCAGCAGCTTGAAGTTCACTGAGCAGTTCTTC. Amino acid sequence: CASSLKFTEQFF.

This clonotype was counted ten times or more. The gene calls are TRBV6-2 or TRBV6-3 and TRBJ2-1; D possibly corresponds to TRBD2 (7 bases). Germline V gene sequence: CDR1 MNHEY, CDR2 SVGEGT. CDR3 length: 16 residues. The germline V and J ends were trimmed by 8 bases and 7 bases, with 24 bases remaining between them. Written as DNA, the CDR3 is TGTGCCAGCGGACCCTTAGGGGGGGGCGCTTATAATGAGCAGTTCTTC. It translates to CASGPLGGGAYNEQFF.

The sample holds many counts of this clonotype. This rearrangement joins TRBV7-8 to TRBJ2-2; 8 bases fit TRBD2. J lost 5 bases, V lost 1 base, and 9 bases had no gene match. This CDR3 contains 17 residues. From germline, CDR1 is SGHVS and CDR2 FQNEAQ. CDR3 region: CASSLGSGGGRTGELFF. CDR3 bases: TGTGCCAGCAGCTTAGGATCTGGCGGGGGGCGAACCGGGGAGCTGTTTTTT.

This clonotype was recorded many times. V gene TRBV11-2 combines with J gene TRBJ2-1; D is perhaps TRBD2 (5 bases). The CDR3 is 15 residues long. The germline V and J ends were trimmed by 5 bases and 0 bases, with 11 bases remaining between them. Germline V gives CDR1 SGHAT, CDR2 FQNNGV. The CDR3 sequence: CASSTGSSSYNEQFF. CDR3 DNA: TGTGCCAGCAGCACGGGGAGTAGCTCCTACAATGAGCAGTTCTTC.